This TCR beta chain is drawn from a study of vaccination and CD4 T cells after COVID-19. Study conclusions and caveats: The median SARS-CoV-2-reactive clonotype number increased from 21 to 38, without statistical significance.

For this clonotype: Its antigen is unidentified.

The Oncomine TCR Beta short-read assay was what sequenced the DNA obtained from cultured CD4+ T cells. TCRdb re-called the PCR reads through MiXCR, storing one row per CDR3 protein. The repertoire holds approximately 18,000 distinct CDR3 sequences, roughly 50% seen once, with roughly 17% in the top ten. As to treatment: approximately nine-day PBMC culture with coronavirus spike peptide pools or control peptides (ViraFEST assay). The CDR3 loop spans 19 amino acids. The V and J ends lost 5 bases and 6 bases, in that order; junction bases with no gene match: 16. Looked up from germline, CDR1 is MNHNS and CDR2 is SASEGT.

This sequence originates from a human donor who had recovered from COVID-19. The sample taken for sequencing was CD4+ T cells from blood, cultured in vitro. The genes are TRBV6-1 and TRBJ2-3; 14 bases align to TRBD2. CDR3 bases: TGTGCCAGCAGTCAACAGACTAGCGGGAGGGTTAATGCGCCGGATACGCAGTATTTT. It yields the protein CASSQQTSGRVNAPDTQYF.